A single sample gave rise to the 32 T cell receptor beta chains below, sequenced in a study of T cell responses to AZD1222 COVID-19 vaccine. Sequencing was performed with immunoSEQ multiplex PCR; in TCRdb, only in-frame clones are kept and a portion is missing. The sample carries 150,000 to 180,000 clones, around nine tenths recorded once. Sequenced material: peripheral blood, taken on day 0 of AZD1222 vaccination. These receptors all come from an adult in good health.

The J gene is TRBJ2-3, the V gene TRBV5-1; D might be TRBD1 (5 bases). Trimming cost V 6 bases and J 5 bases, with 16 bases left between them. Per the germline V gene, CDR1 is SGHRS and CDR2 is YFSETQ. This CDR3 comprises 14 residues. CDR3 sequence (DNA): TGCGCCAGCACTCGAGGACAAGACGGAGATACGCAGTATTTT. It yields the protein CASTRGQDGDTQYF.

This clone has a single count. The chain combines TRBV29-1 with TRBJ1-2, with D unclear. Germline V lookup: CDR1 SQVTM, CDR2 ANQGSEA. The CDR3 runs 12 residues. The V and J ends lost 7 bases and 5 bases respectively, with 14 bases between them. The CDR3 nucleotides read TGCAGCGCACAAGAAGCAGAATATGGCTACACCTTC. This gives the protein CSAQEAEYGYTF. Full variable domain (remainder filled in from reference TRBV29-1 and TRBJ1-2): SAVISQKPSRDICQRGTSLTIQCQVDSQVTMMFWYRQQPGQSLTLIATANQGSEATYESGFVIDKFPISRPNLTFSTLTVSNMSPEDSSIYLCSAQEAEYGYTFGSGTRLTVV.

J is TRBJ2-7 and V is TRBV6-5, with D perhaps assigned TRBD1 or TRBD2 (5 bases each). The CDR3 covers 14 residues. Germline values: CDR1 MNHEY, CDR2 SVGAGI. V lost 6 bases to trimming and J lost 0 bases, with 12 bases between them. The CDR3 region has the DNA TGTGCCAGCAGGTATTCAGGGAGCTCCTACGAGCAGTACTTC. This sequence encodes CASRYSGSSYEQYF.

The genes are TRBV7-2 and TRBJ1-3; D perhaps matches TRBD1 (5 bases). The V end lost 3 bases, the J end lost 4 bases, and 22 bases lay between the germline ends. This CDR3 spans 18 amino acids. Germline V gene sequence: CDR1 SGHTA, CDR2 FQGNSA. In DNA, the CDR3 is TGTGCCAGCAGCTTGGCCCAACCAGGGAAGGGTGGGGGAAACACCATATATTTT. Translated, it gives CASSLAQPGKGGGNTIYF.

The chain is built from TRBV27 and TRBJ1-6, with D possibly being TRBD1 (6 bases). CDR1 and CDR2 (germline): MNHEY, SMNVEV (reference sequence). The CDR3 loop spans 14 amino acids. Between the trimmed V and J ends, which lost 2 bases and 7 bases, there was a span of 9 bases. CDR3 protein: CASSLGGPNSPLHF. The CDR3 DNA is TGTGCCAGCAGTTTAGGGGGCCCCAATTCACCCCTCCACTTT.

The rearrangement joins TRBV2 to TRBJ2-1, with 7 bases matching TRBD1. Losses at the gene ends were 7 bases for V and 11 bases for J; bases not matched to a gene: 5. The CDR3 runs 11 residues. The germline gives CDR1 SNHLY, CDR2 FYNNEI. The CDR3 DNA follows: TGTGCCAGCATGGGGACAGCAAAGCAGTTCTTC. Protein: CASMGTAKQFF.

The chain uses TRBV27 and TRBJ1-1; 8 positions match TRBD1. CDR3 size: 16 residues. Germline V lookup: CDR1 MNHEY, CDR2 SMNVEV (reference sequence). J lost 3 bases, V lost 3 bases, and 9 bases had no gene match. CDR3 sequence: CASSFRQGRAHTEAFF. CDR3 DNA sequence: TGTGCCAGCAGTTTCAGACAGGGGAGGGCCCACACTGAAGCTTTCTTT.

V usage is TRBV28 and J usage is TRBJ1-6; no reliable D call. This CDR3 is 15 amino acids long. Trimming took off 7 bases at V and 9 bases at J, with 19 bases between the two ends. In germline, CDR1 is MDHEN, CDR2 SYDVKM. CDR3 sequence (DNA): TGTGCCAGCAAAAGAAGGAGGCCGGCCCCTTCACCCCTCCACTTT. This translates into CASKRRRPAPSPLHF.

This clone occurred many times. The chain joins TRBV20-1 to TRBJ1-5; D possibly corresponds to TRBD1 (5 bases). Germline CDR1 is DFQATT and CDR2 is SNEGSKA (reference sequence). V was trimmed by 3 bases and J by 0 bases, leaving 12 bases between them. CDR3 size: 15 residues. DNA of the CDR3: TGCAGTGCTAGTCAGGGCGCCTATAGCAATCAGCCCCAGCATTTT. Amino acids: CSASQGAYSNQPQHF.

This chain joins TRBV28 and TRBJ1-5; D ambiguous. V lost 3 bases, J lost 7 bases, and 4 bases lay in between. Germline V gives CDR1 MDHEN, CDR2 SYDVKM. This CDR3 has 11 amino acids. The CDR3 protein is CASSLSQPQHF. CDR3 sequence (DNA): TGTGCCAGCAGTTTGAGCCAGCCCCAGCATTTT.

The rearrangement links TRBV7-2 to TRBJ2-6, with D maybe TRBD1 (6 bases). CDR3 size: 16 residues. Germline loops: CDR1 SGHTA, CDR2 FQGNSA. V was trimmed by 0 bases and J by 1 base, leaving 7 bases between them. The CDR3 sequence: CASSLATGSGANVLTF. CDR3 sequence (DNA): TGTGCCAGCAGCTTAGCCACAGGGTCTGGGGCCAACGTCCTGACTTTC. The variable domain in full, completed from reference TRBV7-2 and TRBJ2-6, reads GAGVSQSPSNKVTEKGKDVELRCDPISGHTALYWYRQSLGQGLEFLIYFQGNSAPDKSGLPSDRFSAERTGGSVSTLTIQRTQQEDSAVYLCASSLATGSGANVLTFGAGSRLTVL.

V gene TRBV5-8 combines with J gene TRBJ2-3; D is possibly TRBD2 (6 bases). This CDR3 comprises 15 residues. The germline V gene encodes CDR1 SGHTS and CDR2 YDEGEE. V dropped 2 bases and J dropped 0 bases, with 10 bases sitting between them. The CDR3, as DNA: TGTGCCAGCAGCTTATGGAGGGCCAGCACAGATACGCAGTATTTT. It is translated as CASSLWRASTDTQYF. Using reference TRBV5-8 and TRBJ2-3 for the parts outside the CDR3, the full variable domain is EAGVTQSPTHLIKTRGQQATLRCSPISGHTSVYWYQQALGLGLQFLLWYDEGEERNRGNFPPRFSGRQFPNYSSELNVNALELEDSALYLCASSLWRASTDTQYFGPGTRLTVL.

This rearrangement joins TRBV9 to TRBJ1-2, with 8 bases fitting TRBD1. CDR3 length equals 16 residues. From germline, CDR1 is SGDLS and CDR2 YYNGEE. Trimming removed 2 bases from V and 4 bases from J; junction bases left unmatched: 10. CDR3: CASSVLDRGYGYGYTF. Here the CDR3 DNA reads TGTGCCAGCAGCGTTCTCGACAGGGGCTACGGCTATGGCTACACCTTC.

The chain carries TRBV18 and TRBJ1-4; D gene uncertain. The CDR3 sequence is 16 residues long. Trimming took 3 bases from V and 8 from J, leaving 19 bases between them. Germline V lookup: CDR1 KGHSH, CDR2 LQKENI. Here the CDR3 DNA reads TGTGCCAGCTCACCCCCGGGTGGCGCAGGAGGAGAAAAACTGTTTTTT. It encodes CASSPPGGAGGEKLFF.

This chain connects TRBV6-5 to TRBJ1-2; D unclear. Per germline, CDR1 MNHEY and CDR2 SVGAGI. The ends were cut back, 7 bases at V and 4 bases at J, with 13 bases in the middle. The CDR3 runs 13 residues. CDR3 amino acids: CASMIEGGYGYTF. The CDR3 DNA follows: TGTGCCAGCATGATTGAAGGCGGCTATGGCTACACCTTC.

V and J are TRBV7-2 and TRBJ1-4; D call uncertain. V gave up 3 bases and J gave up 5 bases, with 16 bases separating them. Per germline, CDR1 SGHTA and CDR2 FQGNSA. This CDR3 contains 16 residues. In DNA form, the CDR3 reads TGTGCCAGCAGCTTCCGCCCCCAGGACGGGAATGAAAAACTGTTTTTT. Protein: CASSFRPQDGNEKLFF.

The chain joins TRBV27 to TRBJ1-6; possible D gene TRBD1, 5 bases. CDR3 length: 17 residues. Germline V CDR1 and CDR2: MNHEY, SMNVEV (reference sequence). V was trimmed by 4 bases and J by 6 bases, leaving 19 bases between them. Written as DNA, the CDR3 is TGTGCCAGCAGTTCCGTCGGGCCCGGGGCCCTTAATTCACCCCTCCACTTT. The encoded protein is CASSSVGPGALNSPLHF.

In its sample, this clone was seen a few times. The V gene is TRBV28, the J gene TRBJ1-4, with D possibly being TRBD1 (6 bases). This CDR3 comprises 13 residues. Germline CDR1 MDHEN, CDR2 SYDVKM. Trimming shortened V by 8 bases and J by 10 bases, and 17 bases separated the two germline ends. CDR3 coding DNA: TGTGCCAGCGAAACTCCGGACAGCTTAAAACTGTTTTTT. It codes for CASETPDSLKLFF.

This chain links TRBV11-2 with TRBJ1-3, with a weak D call TRBD1 (5 bases). Germline values: CDR1 SGHAT, CDR2 FQNNGV. Trimming took 5 bases from V and 7 from J, leaving 6 bases between them. There are 11 residues in the CDR3. CDR3 nucleotide sequence: TGTGCCAGCAGCCGGGGGAACACCATATATTTT. This sequence encodes CASSRGNTIYF.

V usage is TRBV19 and J usage is TRBJ1-1, with D perhaps matching TRBD1 (6 bases). This CDR3 is 12 amino acids long. V lost 6 bases, J lost 11 bases, and 16 bases lay in between. Germline CDR1 LNHDA, CDR2 SQIVND (reference sequence). The CDR3, as DNA: TGTGCCAGTAGCTACCTGAGGGGGAGGGCTTTCTTT. This translates into CASSYLRGRAFF. The whole variable domain, filled in from reference TRBV19 and TRBJ1-1, reads DGGITQSPKYLFRKEGQNVTLSCEQNLNHDAMYWYRQDPGQGLRLIYYSQIVNDFQKGDIAEGYSVSREKKESFPLTVTSAQKNPTAFYLCASSYLRGRAFFGQGTRLTVV.

The sample holds a few counts of this clone. The chain recombines TRBV3-1 (or the pseudogene TRBV3-2) with TRBJ2-7, with a tentative D call TRBD2 (6 bases). V shed 10 bases and J shed 2 bases, with 12 bases lying between them. From germline, CDR1 is LGHDT and CDR2 YNNKEL (reference sequence). The CDR3 sequence is 12 residues long. As DNA, the CDR3 is TGTGCCACCCGGGACTCCGCCTACGAGCAGTACTTC. It is translated as CATRDSAYEQYF.

In its sample, this clone was seen once. V gene TRBV11-2 combines with J gene TRBJ1-6; possibly TRBD1 for D (5 bases). The V end lost 1 base, the J end lost 8 bases, and 9 bases lay between the germline ends. Looked up from germline, CDR1 is SGHAT and CDR2 is FQNNGV. The CDR3 is 14 amino acids. Here the CDR3 reads CASSLGGGDSPLHF. The CDR3 nucleotides read TGTGCCAGCAGCTTAGGGGGCGGTGATTCACCCCTCCACTTT.

V usage is TRBV7-3 and J usage is TRBJ1-5; D is perhaps TRBD1 (6 bases). The CDR3 is made up of 13 amino acids. The ends were cut back, 5 bases at V and 7 bases at J, with 12 bases in the middle. The germline CDR1 and CDR2 sequences are SGHTA and FQGTGA. CDR3 in amino acids: CASSTRQDQPQHF. The CDR3 nucleotides read TGTGCCAGCAGCACCCGACAGGACCAGCCCCAGCATTTT.

The rearrangement joins TRBV6-5 to TRBJ1-2; D is perhaps TRBD1 (6 bases). The germline gives CDR1 MNHEY, CDR2 SVGAGI. V gave up 11 bases and J gave up 4 bases, with 20 bases separating them. This CDR3 contains 14 residues. For the CDR3, the DNA is TGTGCCGGCACTTCCCCCGGGGGCGGCTATGGCTACACCTTC. It codes for CAGTSPGGGYGYTF.

The chain uses TRBV6-2 or TRBV6-3 and TRBJ1-6; D uncertain. Trimming pared 5 bases from V and 8 bases from J, leaving 10 bases between. Germline loops: CDR1 MNHEY, CDR2 SVGEGT. The CDR3 consists of 13 residues. CDR3 DNA: TGTGCCAGCAGTCCCGACGGGGATTCACCCCTCCACTTT. Translation gives CASSPDGDSPLHF.

In this sample, this clone turned up a few times. The chain employs TRBV19 and TRBJ2-7; TRBD1 agrees at 8 bases. CDR3 length equals 12 residues. J gave up 2 bases and V 8 bases, and 2 bases lay outside the gene matches. Germline CDR1 is LNHDA and CDR2 is SQIVND (reference sequence). CDR3 in amino acids: CASSDRAYEQYF. The CDR3 DNA sequence: TGTGCCAGTTCGGACAGGGCCTACGAGCAGTACTTC. The full variable domain, completed using reference TRBV19 and TRBJ2-7, is DGGITQSPKYLFRKEGQNVTLSCEQNLNHDAMYWYRQDPGQGLRLIYYSQIVNDFQKGDIAEGYSVSREKKESFPLTVTSAQKNPTAFYLCASSDRAYEQYFGPGTRLTVT.

This chain uses TRBV6-4 with TRBJ2-1; D unclear. Germline-derived CDR1 and CDR2 are MRHNA and SNTAGT. The CDR3 contains 11 residues. The ends were cut back, 0 bases at V and 6 bases at J, with 0 bases in the middle. CDR3 nucleotides: TGTGCCAGCAGTGACTCCAATGAGCAGTTCTTC. Translation gives CASSDSNEQFF.

A single count supports this clone. The genes are TRBV30 and TRBJ1-2, with TRBD1 matching over 8 bases. Per the germline V gene, CDR1 is GTSNPN and CDR2 is SVGIG (reference sequence). V lost 4 bases and J lost 10; bases outside the gene matches: 5. The CDR3 consists of 11 residues. The CDR3 DNA sequence: TGTGCCTGGAATGACAGGGGCACCTACACCTTC. It yields the protein CAWNDRGTYTF.

CDR3 DNA sequence: TGTGCCAGCGGGGTTGACAGAGAAGCTTTCTTT. It yields the protein CASGVDREAFF. The V call is TRBV28, the J call TRBJ1-1, with D possibly TRBD1 on 5 matching bases. Trimming stripped 8 bases from V and 8 bases from J, with 12 bases between. The germline gives CDR1 MDHEN, CDR2 SYDVKM. The CDR3 has 11 residues.

The chain recombines TRBV6-6 with TRBJ1-2, with D unresolved. The CDR3 sequence is 11 residues long. Germline CDR1 reads MNHNY; CDR2 reads SVGAGI (reference sequence). V was clipped by 8 bases and J by 4 bases, with 8 bases between them. In nucleotides, the CDR3 is TGTGCCAGCGCTTGGGGCTATGGCTACACCTTC. Protein sequence: CASAWGYGYTF.

CDR3 nucleotide sequence: TGTGCCACCAGCGCGGCCATGATAGGGGGTGGGCAAGAGACCCAGTACTTC. As protein: CATSAAMIGGGQETQYF. The rearrangement uses TRBV15 and TRBJ2-5, with TRBD1 as a possible D gene (6 bases). The CDR3 covers 17 residues. The ends were cut back, 5 bases at V and 2 bases at J, with 21 bases in the middle. Germline V gene lookup returns CDR1 LNHNV and CDR2 YYDKDF (reference sequence). The full variable domain, with the rest looked up from reference TRBV15 and TRBJ2-5, is DAMVIQNPRYQVTQFGKPVTLSCSQTLNHNVMYWYQQKSSQAPKLLFHYYDKDFNNEADTPDNFQSRRPNTSFCFLDIRSPGLGDTAMYLCATSAAMIGGGQETQYFGPGTRLLVL.

This clone has just one count. This chain joins TRBV5-1 and TRBJ2-1, with TRBD2 matching over 7 bases. V gave up 4 bases and J gave up 8 bases; unmatched junction bases: 3. CDR1 is SGHRS, CDR2 YFSETQ, per germline. The CDR3 consists of 12 residues. The CDR3: CASSRRGDEQFF. Here the CDR3 DNA reads TGCGCCAGCAGCAGACGGGGGGATGAGCAGTTCTTC.